This T cell receptor beta chain originates from a study of T cells after posttransplantation cyclophosphamide. The sample holds many counts of this clone. Its antigen is unidentified. Here immunoSEQ multiplex PCR was the method, and the copy in TCRdb shows in-frame clones only, minus some. This repertoire lists 30,000 to 50,000 clones without singletons; 3.5% to 5.5% sits in the top ten. Study conclusions and caveats: Recipient CMV seropositivity and CMV reactivation strongly tracked TRB clonality. Later post-transplant blood repertoires were often dominated by donor CD8+ memory clones. Tissue-infiltrating T cells from skin or gut overlapped little with blood T cells.

The related graft donor's blood sample was taken on the day of bone marrow donation. The CDR3 is 13 residues long. After removal of 3 bases from V and 4 bases from J, the junction contained 1 base not matched to a gene. Looked up from germline, CDR1 is WNHNN and CDR2 is SYGVQD (reference sequence). The sequence derives from a woman in her fifties or sixties in good health and a related stem cell transplant donor. The rearrangement joins TRBV10-1 to TRBJ2-7, with 9 bases matching TRBD1. The sample taken for sequencing was PBMCs. CDR3 DNA: TGCGCCAGCAGTGACGGACAGGGGTACGAGCAGTACTTC. Translating gives CASSDGQGYEQYF.